This T cell receptor beta chain was identified in a study of siplizumab effects on memory and regulatory T cells. Findings and limits, study-wide: No more than a minor fraction of alloreactive clones could be traced back to unstimulated subsets. The authors did not confirm suppressive function in proliferating Tregs from siplizumab cultures. Some alloreactive sequences were traceable to unstimulated CD4+ memory cells, and siplizumab significantly reduced them.

Germline CDR1 KGHSH, CDR2 LQKENI. V lost 3 bases and J lost 9; bases outside the gene matches: 0. The CDR3 totals 12 residues. For this clone: No antigen is known for it.

The repertoire was sequenced with immunoSEQ multiplex PCR; TCRdb's copy has only in-frame clones and lacks some. The sample records roughly 120,000 clones, about 94% being singletons. Specimen: non-Treg CD4+ T cells sorted from blood. This clonotype was sampled from a human donor in good health. This chain connects TRBV18 to TRBJ1-5, with 9 bases identical to TRBD1. CDR3 protein: CASSPTGGPQHF. The CDR3 coding sequence is TGTGCCAGCTCACCGACAGGGGGGCCCCAGCATTTT.